These 15 T cell receptor beta chains came from one sample sequenced in a study of glioma-infiltrating T cells. The iRepertoire nested amplicon-rescue multiplex PCR amplified TCR alpha and beta CDR3s from RNA. TCRdb redid the calling of the multiplex PCR reads with MiXCR, one entry per CDR3 protein. The sample records 95,000 to 110,000 distinct CDR3 sequences, 29% being singletons. What was sequenced was glioma tissue, nonneoplastic brain tissue, or PBMCs (not recorded which). These receptors were obtained from a human donor with low-grade glioma or glioblastoma, undergoing nonglioma brain surgery, or in good health (not recorded which).

This clonotype was detected ten times or more. The J gene is TRBJ1-3, the V gene TRBV28; no definite D call. Trimming left V 4 bases short and J 2 bases short, with 9 bases between. The CDR3 is made up of 14 amino acids. Germline V gene data show CDR1 as MDHEN and CDR2 as SYDVKM. The CDR3 nucleotides are TGTGCCAGCAGTTCCCATCCCGCTGGAAACACCATATATTTT. This translates into CASSSHPAGNTIYF.

Only a few counts were recorded for this clonotype. V usage is TRBV4-2 and J usage is TRBJ1-2, with 11 bases matching TRBD1. V lost 3 bases, J lost 7 bases, and 10 bases stayed unmatched. The CDR3 sequence is 16 residues long. The germline CDR1 and CDR2 sequences are LGHNA and YNFKEQ. Here the CDR3 DNA reads TGTGCCAGCAGCCAGGCCGGGACAGGGGGTTTCTGTGGCTACACCTTC. It is translated as CASSQAGTGGFCGYTF.

A single count supports this clonotype. This may be a read error, as it is one base from a much larger clone. The chain recombines TRBV20-1 with TRBJ1-3; TRBD1 agrees at 7 bases. Germline trimming cut 5 bases from V and 5 bases from J; bases unmatched to any gene: 12. CDR1 is DFQATT and CDR2 is SNEGSKA in the germline V gene (reference sequence). This CDR3 comprises 15 residues. The CDR3 DNA is TGCAGTGCTGGAGGGGTGTCAGGGGGAAGAAACACCATATATTTT. It specifies CSAGGVSGGRNTIYF.

This clonotype was observed a handful of times. The junction departs from the called germline gene at one end, perhaps through a read error. The gene calls are TRBV6-1 and TRBJ1-1, with 12 bases fitting TRBD1. The CDR3 runs 14 residues. CDR1 and CDR2 (germline): MNHNS, SASEGT. CDR3 sequence reads: CASSRDRGRTEALF. CDR3 DNA sequence: TGTGCCAGCAGTAGGGACAGGGGGCGCACTGAAGCTCTCTTT.

This clonotype came up many times. The V call is TRBV7-2, the J call TRBJ2-3; 8 nucleotides match TRBD2. The V gene's germline CDR1 is SGHTA and CDR2 FQGNSA. There are 15 residues in the CDR3. The trim removed 11 bases at V and 2 bases at J, leaving 12 bases unmatched. The CDR3 bases are TGTGCCTCCCATCCGCCGGGGGGGTACACAGATACGCAGTATTTT. Its protein product is CASHPPGGYTDTQYF.

In its sample, this clonotype was seen many times. The V gene is TRBV4-1, the J gene TRBJ2-3; TRBD2 agrees at 9 bases. This CDR3 comprises 16 residues. Germline CDR1 is MGHRA and CDR2 is YSYEKL. With 4 bases clipped from V and 0 bases from J, the junction kept 5 bases outside the gene matches. The CDR3 region has the DNA TGCGCCAGCAGCCTCGGGACTAGCTCTAGCACAGATACGCAGTATTTT. This gives the protein CASSLGTSSSTDTQYF.

This clonotype was counted many times. V usage is TRBV20-1 and J usage is TRBJ2-3; 9 nucleotides match TRBD2. Germline values: CDR1 DFQATT, CDR2 SNEGSKA (reference sequence). CDR3 length: 16 residues. J was trimmed by 7 bases and V by 3 bases; bases with no gene match: 14. The CDR3 DNA reads as TGCAGTGCTAGGGGGCCGGGTGAGACTAGCGGATATACGCAGTATTTT. Protein sequence: CSARGPGETSGYTQYF.

This clonotype has at least ten counts. The J gene is TRBJ2-3, the V gene TRBV20-1; possible D gene TRBD1, 5 bases. The CDR3 is 11 residues long. The germline V and J ends were trimmed by 2 bases and 6 bases, with 6 bases remaining between them. From germline, CDR1 is DFQATT and CDR2 SNEGSKA (reference sequence). Here the CDR3 reads CSARPGDTQYF. CDR3 DNA: TGCAGTGCTAGACCAGGGGATACGCAGTATTTT.

This clonotype occurred a few times. The chain uses TRBV3-1 and TRBJ2-5, with D possibly matching TRBD2 (7 bases). V lost 0 bases, J lost 3 bases, and 11 bases lay in between. Germline V gene lookup returns CDR1 LGHDT and CDR2 YNNKEL (reference sequence). The CDR3 sequence is 15 residues long. CDR3 amino acids: CASSQDPGGEETQYF. The DNA for the CDR3 is TGTGCCAGCAGCCAAGATCCGGGGGGCGAAGAGACCCAGTACTTC.

V usage is TRBV9 and J usage is TRBJ2-7; no reliable D call. The J call is doubtful: the DNA matches TRBJ2-1 better. Germline lookup yields CDR1 SGDLS and CDR2 YYNGEE. The length of the CDR3 is 13 residues. CDR3 amino acids: CASSVGPKNEQFF. CDR3 DNA sequence: TGTGCCAGCAGCGTAGGCCCGAAGAATGAGCAGTTCTTC.

A word on this clonotype: The junction and the germline gene differ at one end; a read error may be behind it. This rearrangement joins TRBV5-1 to TRBJ2-3; D tentatively fits TRBD1 or TRBD2 (5 bases each). Germline V gene sequence: CDR1 SGHRS, CDR2 YFSETQ. The CDR3 sequence is 14 residues long. The CDR3 DNA is TGCGCCAGCAGGGCCGGGGACCACACAGATGCGCAGTATTTT. It specifies CASRAGDHTDAQYF.

The rearrangement joins TRBV4-3 to TRBJ1-2; D unclear. CDR3 length: 15 residues. The V gene's germline CDR1 is LGHNA and CDR2 YSLEER. Trimming took 1 base from V and 4 from J, leaving 13 bases between them. In nucleotides, the CDR3 is TGCGCCAGCAGCCAAGGAATTGTAACTGGCTATGGCTACACCTTC. Translated: CASSQGIVTGYGYTF.

In regard to this clonotype: This could be a read error, since a much larger clone is one nucleotide away. The genes are TRBV18 and TRBJ1-1; D unresolved. V was shortened by 7 bases and J by 6 bases, with 18 bases between the two germline ends. The germline gives CDR1 KGHSH, CDR2 LQKENI. This CDR3 is 14 amino acids long. CDR3 nucleotide sequence: TGTGCCAGCTTCACCGGGGTGGAAGAGGCTGAAGCTTTCTTT. This codes for CASFTGVEEAEAFF.

The rearrangement links TRBV7-9 to TRBJ1-3, with TRBD1 as a possible D gene (5 bases). CDR3 length: 15 residues. Germline assignment: CDR1 SEHNR and CDR2 FQNEAQ (reference sequence). Trimming removed 3 bases at V and 0 bases at J, with 9 bases between. The CDR3 spells CASSFGGYSGNTIYF. The CDR3 DNA reads TGTGCCAGCAGCTTCGGGGGATACTCTGGAAACACCATATATTTT. The full variable domain, with the rest looked up from reference TRBV7-9 and TRBJ1-3, is DTGVSQNPRHKITKRGQNVTFRCDPISEHNRLYWYRQTLGQGPEFLTYFQNEAQLEKSRLLSDRFSAERPKGSFSTLEIQRTEQGDSAMYLCASSFGGYSGNTIYFGEGSWLTVV.

The chain is built from TRBV12-3 or TRBV12-4 and TRBJ1-1, with unresolved D. This CDR3 is 14 amino acids long. Trimming stripped 4 bases from V and 4 bases from J, with 13 bases between. The CDR3 loop reads CASSYAGVGTEAFF. The DNA for the CDR3 is TGTGCCAGCAGTTATGCCGGGGTGGGCACTGAAGCTTTCTTT.